This T cell receptor beta chain was observed in a study of shared clonotypes between healthy human individuals. The sample holds a few counts of this clone. Its specificity is not known. Per the germline V gene, CDR1 is WSHSY and CDR2 is SAAADI. V dropped 6 bases and J dropped 4; count of bases not matched to a gene: 4. This CDR3 has 13 amino acids. The study, taken as a whole, reports: Rarefaction indicated that sorted-subset sequencing remained incomplete although depth was large. Estimated richness was generally greater in naive than memory subsets.

Assay: immunoSEQ multiplex PCR; the TCRdb copy retains only in-frame clones and omits some. The data contain hundreds of thousands of clones, 60% to 75% of them seen just once; the ten biggest clones take up under 2%. Every one of the donors was a Caucasian adult that lived in Nashville, Tennessee. Sequencing was done on a sample of memory CD4+ T cells sorted from blood. Sample subset: CD45RA-negative fraction. The sequence was collected from a woman aged 25 to 45 in good health. The chain uses TRBV10-2 and TRBJ1-2; 8 bases agree with TRBD1. CDR3 residues: CASSPGTGYGYTF. CDR3 coding DNA: TGCGCCAGCAGCCCCGGGACAGGCTATGGCTACACCTTC.